Shown below are 17 T cell receptor beta chains from a single sample sequenced in a study of identical twins. TCRdb reprocessed the 5' RACE reads via MiXCR and lists one record per CDR3 protein. Seen here are 400,000 to 500,000 distinct CDR3 sequences, roughly an eighth observed once, and the top ten hold approximately 0.98%. These data also formed part of another study, on yellow fever vaccine responses in identical twins.

Sample: CD4+ T cells sorted from blood. These receptors all come from a young woman in good health.

This clonotype was counted many times. The J gene is TRBJ2-5, the V gene TRBV20-1; 10 bases align to TRBD2. In germline, CDR1 is DFQATT, CDR2 SNEGSKA (reference sequence). V was pared by 4 bases and J by 4 bases, with 6 bases of the junction left unmatched. This CDR3 has 14 amino acids. This chain's CDR3 is CSATLAGALETQYF. The CDR3 region has the DNA TGCAGTGCTACGCTAGCGGGGGCTTTAGAGACCCAGTACTTC.

This clonotype was observed a few times. The V and J genes are TRBV21-1 and TRBJ2-6; the D call TRBD1 from the table was never checked on the DNA. TRBV21-1 is a pseudogene segment. The CDR3 consists of 20 residues. CDR3 DNA sequence: TGTGCCAGCAGCCCGCGGGACCGGGACAGGGCACCCTCTGGGGCCAACGTCCTGACTTTC. Translation: CASSPRDRDRAPSGANVLTF.

This clonotype was found many times. The CDR3 nucleotides are TGTGCCAGCAGCCATGGGGACAGGGGGTACAATGAGCAGTTCTTC. Protein: CASSHGDRGYNEQFF. This rearrangement joins TRBV3-1 to TRBJ2-1; 11 bases match TRBD1. Per the germline V gene, CDR1 is LGHDT and CDR2 is YNNKEL (reference sequence). The ends lost 3 bases at V and 4 bases at J; junction bases unmatched: 2. CDR3 length equals 15 residues.

The chain has TRBV18 and TRBJ2-1; D gene ambiguous. Germline-derived CDR1 and CDR2 are KGHSH and LQKENI. The CDR3 runs 15 residues. Trimming took 4 bases from V and 3 from J, leaving 13 bases between them. The DNA of the CDR3 is TGTGCCAGCTCACGTGGTGTCGGAGACTACAATGAGCAGTTCTTC. It yields the protein CASSRGVGDYNEQFF.

This clonotype was seen a handful of times. The V and J genes are TRBV18 and TRBJ2-3; 10 bases agree with TRBD2. Unmatched junction bases numbered 8, after V lost 2 bases and J lost 0 bases. Germline CDR1 reads KGHSH; CDR2 reads LQKENI. The CDR3 runs 18 residues. The CDR3 protein is CASSPRRQRGGSTDTQYF. CDR3 DNA sequence: TGTGCCAGCTCACCAAGACGACAGCGGGGGGGAAGCACAGATACGCAGTATTTT. The variable domain in full, with the rest retrieved from reference TRBV18 and TRBJ2-3, is NAGVMQNPRHLVRRRGQEARLRCSPMKGHSHVYWYRQLPEEGLKFMVYLQKENIIDESGMPKERFSAEFPKEGPSILRIQQVVRGDSAAYFCASSPRRQRGGSTDTQYFGPGTRLTVL.

This clonotype was picked up a small number of times. The chain carries TRBV7-6 and TRBJ2-7; maybe TRBD1 (6 bases). Germline CDR1 SGHVS, CDR2 FNYEAQ. The V end lost 0 bases, the J end lost 4 bases, and 25 bases lay between the germline ends. This CDR3 comprises 19 residues. The CDR3 nucleotides read TGTGCCAGCAGCTTAGCGGTAACCGGAACAGGGACCGAATCGTACGAGCAGTACTTC. Protein product: CASSLAVTGTGTESYEQYF.

This chain connects TRBV4-1 to TRBJ1-5; TRBD1 might be the D (6 bases). The germline gives CDR1 MGHRA, CDR2 YSYEKL. The CDR3 totals 13 residues. V lost 3 bases and J 7 bases, leaving 10 bases between the germline ends. Written as DNA, the CDR3 is TGCGCCAGCAGCCAGCGGGGGCACCAGCCCCAGCATTTT. This gives the protein CASSQRGHQPQHF.

This clonotype has more than one count but fewer than ten. This chain joins TRBV18 and TRBJ2-1; 8 bases fit TRBD1. Unmatched junction bases numbered 14, after V lost 6 bases and J lost 10 bases. Germline-derived CDR1 and CDR2 are KGHSH and LQKENI. This CDR3 has 15 amino acids. The CDR3 is CASSATGVLSWEQFF. Here the CDR3 DNA reads TGTGCCAGCTCGGCGACAGGGGTCCTCTCTTGGGAGCAGTTCTTC. Supplemented by reference TRBV18 and TRBJ2-1, the full variable domain reads NAGVMQNPRHLVRRRGQEARLRCSPMKGHSHVYWYRQLPEEGLKFMVYLQKENIIDESGMPKERFSAEFPKEGPSILRIQQVVRGDSAAYFCASSATGVLSWEQFFGPGTRLTVL.

In its sample, this clonotype was seen a few times. V is TRBV27 and J is TRBJ1-6, with TRBD1 identical over 9 bases. V dropped 8 bases and J dropped 10; count of bases not matched to a gene: 9. CDR1 and CDR2 from the germline V gene are MNHEY and SMNVEV (reference sequence). This CDR3 has 14 residues. DNA of the CDR3: TGTGCCAGCGGAAACAGGGGGCGCGGGTCACCCCTCCACTTT. Its translation is CASGNRGRGSPLHF.

V and J are TRBV24-1 and TRBJ2-1; 9 nucleotides match TRBD2. The CDR3 length is 15 residues. Germline loops: CDR1 KGHDR, CDR2 SFDVKD. The J segment lost 2 bases and the V segment lost 4 bases, leaving 2 bases of the junction unmatched. The CDR3 DNA reads TGTGCCACCAGTGAAAAGCGGGGGGCCTACAATGAGCAGTTCTTC. Translated: CATSEKRGAYNEQFF.

In its sample, this clonotype was seen a few times. The chain has TRBV2 and TRBJ2-3; 8 bases align to TRBD1. Germline CDR1 and CDR2: SNHLY and FYNNEI. The CDR3 totals 15 residues. J lost 4 bases, V lost 1 base, and 4 bases had no gene match. CDR3 nucleotides: TGTGCCAGCAGTGAAGACGGACAGGGTTCAGATACGCAGTATTTT. This translates into CASSEDGQGSDTQYF.

This clonotype was seen a handful of times. The V gene is TRBV27, the J gene TRBJ1-6; D is possibly TRBD1 (5 bases). The V end was cut by 6 bases, the J end by 8 bases, with 14 bases between. Germline lookup yields CDR1 MNHEY and CDR2 SMNVEV (reference sequence). The CDR3 loop spans 14 amino acids. The CDR3, as DNA: TGTGCCAGCAGAAAAGGGAAAGGGGATTCACCCCTCCACTTT. It yields the protein CASRKGKGDSPLHF.

This clonotype has at least ten counts. The rearrangement joins TRBV6-2 or TRBV6-3 to TRBJ2-7; a possible D gene is TRBD2 (5 bases). Germline V gene sequence: CDR1 MNHEY, CDR2 SVGEGT. This CDR3 region has 14 residues. Trimming pared 6 bases from V and 1 base from J, leaving 13 bases between. In DNA, the CDR3 is TGTGCCAGCAGCTGGAGCGGAGCTTCCTACGAGCAGTACTTC. Protein sequence: CASSWSGASYEQYF.

This clonotype was seen at least ten times. DNA for the CDR3: TGCGCCAGCAGCCGAACGATTCTGGGGCAGTTCTTC. Protein: CASSRTILGQFF. The rearrangement uses TRBV4-3 and TRBJ2-1; no clear D. The CDR3 has 12 amino acids. Germline V CDR1 and CDR2: LGHNA, YSLEER. Trimming removed 4 bases at V and 12 bases at J, with 13 bases between.

This sequence joins TRBV6-2 or TRBV6-3 and TRBJ2-3, with a weak D call TRBD1 (5 bases). V dropped 7 bases and J dropped 5 bases, with 7 bases sitting between them. The CDR3 totals 11 residues. Germline V gene sequence: CDR1 MNHEY, CDR2 SVGEGT. The CDR3 DNA reads TGTGCCAGCACCGACAGAGATACGCAGTATTTT. As protein: CASTDRDTQYF.

In its sample, this clonotype was seen many times. The chain employs TRBV4-1 and TRBJ2-4; 9 nucleotides match TRBD2. V lost 0 bases and J lost 5; bases outside the gene matches: 5. This CDR3 spans 16 amino acids. Germline loops: CDR1 MGHRA, CDR2 YSYEKL. The CDR3 sequence: CASSQEGGGVQNIQYF. CDR3 nucleotide sequence: TGCGCCAGCAGCCAAGAAGGCGGGGGGGTCCAAAACATTCAGTACTTC.

A few counts support this clonotype. V usage is TRBV20-1 and J usage is TRBJ2-7, with 11 nucleotides matching TRBD2. Germline V gene lookup returns CDR1 DFQATT and CDR2 SNEGSKA (reference sequence). Germline trimming cut 6 bases from V and 5 bases from J; bases unmatched to any gene: 18. This CDR3 has 17 amino acids. The CDR3 nucleotides read TGCAGTGCCCCTATGTCCCTCACCGGGACTAGCGGCCACGAGCAGTACTTC. The encoded protein is CSAPMSLTGTSGHEQYF.